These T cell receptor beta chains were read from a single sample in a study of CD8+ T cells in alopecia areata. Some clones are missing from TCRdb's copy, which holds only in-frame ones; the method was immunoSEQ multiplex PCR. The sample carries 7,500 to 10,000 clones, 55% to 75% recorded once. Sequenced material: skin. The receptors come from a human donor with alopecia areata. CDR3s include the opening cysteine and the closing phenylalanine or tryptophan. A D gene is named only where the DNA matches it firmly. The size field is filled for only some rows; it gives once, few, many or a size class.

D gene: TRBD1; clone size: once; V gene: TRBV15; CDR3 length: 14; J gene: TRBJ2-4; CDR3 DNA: TGTGCCACCAGCAGGAGGGACAGGGGAGACATTCAGTACTTC; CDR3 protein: CATSRRDRGDIQYF
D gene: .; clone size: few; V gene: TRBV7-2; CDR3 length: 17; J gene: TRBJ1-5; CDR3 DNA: TGTGCCAGCAGCTTAGGGGCAGGGATTATGAGCAATCAGCCCCAGCATTTT; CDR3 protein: CASSLGAGIMSNQPQHF
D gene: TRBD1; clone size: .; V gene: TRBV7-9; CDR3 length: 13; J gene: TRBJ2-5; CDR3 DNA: TGTGCCAGTGGGACAGGGGGAGAAGAGACCCAGTACTTC; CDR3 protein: CASGTGGEETQYF
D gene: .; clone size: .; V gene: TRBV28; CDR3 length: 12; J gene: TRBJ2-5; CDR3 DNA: TGTGCCAGCAGTCCATTCCAAGAGACCCAGTACTTC; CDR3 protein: CASSPFQETQYF
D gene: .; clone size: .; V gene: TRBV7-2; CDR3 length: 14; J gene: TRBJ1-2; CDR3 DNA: TGTGCCAGCAGCCCGGTAAGGCGGAACTATGGCTACACCTTC; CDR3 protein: CASSPVRRNYGYTF
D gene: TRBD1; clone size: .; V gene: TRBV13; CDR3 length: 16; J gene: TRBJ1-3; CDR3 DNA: TGTGCCAGCAGCCCAACCGGGACAGGGACTGGAAACACCATATATTTT; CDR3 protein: CASSPTGTGTGNTIYF
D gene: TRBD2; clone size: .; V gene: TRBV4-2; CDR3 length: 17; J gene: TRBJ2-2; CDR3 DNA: TGTGCCAGCAGCCATCCCCTAGGGGCGGGAGTTACCGGGGAGCTGTTTTTT; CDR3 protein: CASSHPLGAGVTGELFF
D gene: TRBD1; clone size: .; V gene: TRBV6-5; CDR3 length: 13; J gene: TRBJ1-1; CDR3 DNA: TGTGCCAGCACTATGACAGGGGACACTGAAGCTTTCTTT; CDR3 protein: CASTMTGDTEAFF
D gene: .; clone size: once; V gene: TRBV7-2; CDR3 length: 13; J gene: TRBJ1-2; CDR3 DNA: TGTGCCAGCAGCTTAGAAGGGGCCCGGGGCTACACCTTC; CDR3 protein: CASSLEGARGYTF
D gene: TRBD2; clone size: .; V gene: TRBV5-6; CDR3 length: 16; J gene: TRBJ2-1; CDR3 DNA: TGTGCCAGCAGCTTGGGACTAGCGGGGACCTACAATGAGCAGTTCTTC; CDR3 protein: CASSLGLAGTYNEQFF
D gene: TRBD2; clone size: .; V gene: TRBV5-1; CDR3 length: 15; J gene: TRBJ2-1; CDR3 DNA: TGCGCCAGCAGCTTGGGAACGGGAGGGCAGAATGAGCAGTTCTTC; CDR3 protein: CASSLGTGGQNEQFF
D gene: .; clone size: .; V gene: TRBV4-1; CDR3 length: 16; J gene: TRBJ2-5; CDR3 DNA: TGCGCCAGCAGCCAAGACCTCGGGGGCAGGGAAGAGACCCAGTACTTC; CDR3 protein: CASSQDLGGREETQYF
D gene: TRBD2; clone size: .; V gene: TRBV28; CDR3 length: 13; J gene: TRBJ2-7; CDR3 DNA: TGTGCCAGCGGACCTCGGGGGGGCGACGAGCAGTACTTC; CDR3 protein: CASGPRGGDEQYF
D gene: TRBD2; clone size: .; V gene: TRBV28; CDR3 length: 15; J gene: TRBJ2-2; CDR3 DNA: TGTGCCGCCGGTAAGGCGGGAGGGCCGACCGGGGAGCTGTTTTTT; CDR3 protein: CAAGKAGGPTGELFF
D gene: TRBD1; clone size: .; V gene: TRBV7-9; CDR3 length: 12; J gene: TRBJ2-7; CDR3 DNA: TGTGCCAGCAGCTTGACAGGGGACGAGCAGTACTTC; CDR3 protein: CASSLTGDEQYF
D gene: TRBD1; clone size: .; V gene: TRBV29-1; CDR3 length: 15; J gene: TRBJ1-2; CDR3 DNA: TGCAGCGTTGAAAACCGGGACAGGGACCTCTATGGCTACACCTTC; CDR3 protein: CSVENRDRDLYGYTF
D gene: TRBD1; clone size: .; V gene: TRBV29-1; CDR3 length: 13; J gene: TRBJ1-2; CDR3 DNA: TGCAGCGTGAGGACAGGCGGCAACTATGGCTACACCTTC; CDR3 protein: CSVRTGGNYGYTF
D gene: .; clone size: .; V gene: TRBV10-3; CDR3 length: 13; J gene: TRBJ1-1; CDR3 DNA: TGTGCCATCAGGTCCCCCACGAACACTGAAGCTTTCTTT; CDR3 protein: CAIRSPTNTEAFF
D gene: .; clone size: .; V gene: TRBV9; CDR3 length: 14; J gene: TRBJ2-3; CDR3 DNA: TGTGCCAGCAGCCCCGAGTTTAGGACAGATACGCAGTATTTT; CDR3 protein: CASSPEFRTDTQYF
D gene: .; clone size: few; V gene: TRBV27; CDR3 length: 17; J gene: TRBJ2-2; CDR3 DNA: TGTGCCAGCAGTTTAGAACCCCCCCAACTCAACACCGGGGAGCTGTTTTTT; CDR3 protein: CASSLEPPQLNTGELFF
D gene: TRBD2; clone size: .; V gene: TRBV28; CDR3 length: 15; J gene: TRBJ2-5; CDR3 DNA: TGTGCCAGCAGACCACATAGCGGGAGGACAGAGACCCAGTACTTC; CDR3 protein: CASRPHSGRTETQYF
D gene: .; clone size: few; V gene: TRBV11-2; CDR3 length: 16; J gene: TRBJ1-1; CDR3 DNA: TGTGCCAGCAGCTTAGTAGGGCTCGGGTTGAACACTGAAGCTTTCTTT; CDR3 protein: CASSLVGLGLNTEAFF
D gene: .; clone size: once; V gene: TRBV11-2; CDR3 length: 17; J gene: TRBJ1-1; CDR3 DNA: TGTGCCAGCAGCTTAGTGGCGGCTTCTGGGGGTGACACTGAAGCTTTCTTT; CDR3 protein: CASSLVAASGGDTEAFF
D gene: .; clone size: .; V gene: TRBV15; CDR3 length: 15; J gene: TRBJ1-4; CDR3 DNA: TGTGCCACCAGCAGAGAGGGCAGGGTAACAGAAAAACTGTTTTTT; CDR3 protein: CATSREGRVTEKLFF
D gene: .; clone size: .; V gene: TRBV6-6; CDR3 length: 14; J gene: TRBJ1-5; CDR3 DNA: TGTGCCAGCAGTTCCCAGGGTAGGGATCAGCCCCAGCATTTT; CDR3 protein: CASSSQGRDQPQHF
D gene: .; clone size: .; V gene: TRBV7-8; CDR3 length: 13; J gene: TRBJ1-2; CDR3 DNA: TGTGCCAGCAGCTTCCGGACAGAATATGGCTACACCTTC; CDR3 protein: CASSFRTEYGYTF
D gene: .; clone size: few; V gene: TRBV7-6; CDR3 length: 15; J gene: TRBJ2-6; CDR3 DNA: TGTGCCAGCAGCGGCATCTTCTCTGGGGCCAACGTCCTGACTTTC; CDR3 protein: CASSGIFSGANVLTF
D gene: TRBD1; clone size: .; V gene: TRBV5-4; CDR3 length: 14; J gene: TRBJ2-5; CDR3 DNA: TGTGCCAGCAGCTTGAACAGGGGGCAAGAGACCCAGTACTTC; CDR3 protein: CASSLNRGQETQYF
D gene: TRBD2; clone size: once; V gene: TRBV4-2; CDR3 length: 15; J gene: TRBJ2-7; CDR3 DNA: TGTGCCAGCAGCCGCTTTACTAGCGGAGTGTACGAGCAGTACTTC; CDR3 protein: CASSRFTSGVYEQYF
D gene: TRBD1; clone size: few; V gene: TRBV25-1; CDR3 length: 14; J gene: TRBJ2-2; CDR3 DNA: TGTGCCATACAGACAGGGCCGAACACCGGGGAGCTGTTTTTT; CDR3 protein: CAIQTGPNTGELFF
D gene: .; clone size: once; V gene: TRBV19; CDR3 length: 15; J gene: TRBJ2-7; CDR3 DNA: TGTGCCAGTAGTATCGAGGCCAATACCCGCTACGAGCAGTACTTC; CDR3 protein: CASSIEANTRYEQYF
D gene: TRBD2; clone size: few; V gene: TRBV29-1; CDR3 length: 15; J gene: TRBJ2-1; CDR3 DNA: TGCAGCGTTCCGTTGGGAGCGGGAGGTAACAATGAGCAGTTCTTC; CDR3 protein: CSVPLGAGGNNEQFF
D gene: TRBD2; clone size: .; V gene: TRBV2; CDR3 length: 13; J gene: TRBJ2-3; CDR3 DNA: TGTGCCACCCGGGGGGATTACACAGATACGCAGTATTTT; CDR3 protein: CATRGDYTDTQYF
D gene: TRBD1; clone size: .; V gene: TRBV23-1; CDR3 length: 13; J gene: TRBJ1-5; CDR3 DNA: TGCGCCAGCAGCCCGGACAGGGGACAGCCCCAGCATTTT; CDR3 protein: CASSPDRGQPQHF